In its sample, the clone carrying this T cell receptor (beta chain) was seen a few times. Its specificity is unknown. The data were obtained in a study of radiotherapy plus CTLA-4 blockade in lung cancer. Study-wide context: Objective responses were seen in about a sixth of patients, disease control in approximately 30%.

V lost 0 bases, J lost 0 bases, and 6 bases lay in between. CDR3 length: 15 amino acids. Per germline, CDR1 SGHTA and CDR2 FQGTGA. Some clones are missing from TCRdb's copy, which holds only in-frame ones; the method was immunoSEQ multiplex PCR. The profile covers about 32,000 clones, with about 81% appearing a single time and 20% to 25% taken by the ten largest. With ipilimumab providing CTLA-4 blockade, focal radiation was administered to patients who had chemo-refractory metastatic non-small-cell lung cancer. Findings and limits, study-wide: Following radiotherapy plus ipilimumab, tumor-derived TCR clones expanded in the blood.

The chain is built from TRBV7-3 and TRBJ2-1, with D tentatively TRBD2 (5 bases). The source is a human donor with non-small cell lung cancer that progressed on radiotherapy plus ipilimumab. The sequencing here drew on peripheral blood, taken from a patient treated with radiotherapy plus ipilimumab. The CDR3 DNA follows: TGTGCCAGCAGCTTAACAGGGAGCTCCTACAATGAGCAGTTCTTC. This gives the protein CASSLTGSSYNEQFF.